Following are 24 T cell receptor beta chains from one sample sequenced in a study of T cells in Graves' hyperthyroidism and ophthalmopathy. Amplified regions were TCR beta CDR3 sequences from RNA transcripts. The HTBI primer set was used in a first-round RT-PCR of the TCR CDR3. One entry per CDR3 protein, called by TCRdb with MiXCR from the multiplex PCR reads. The repertoire holds about 280,000 distinct CDR3 sequences, with 25% as singletons. The specimen sequenced was blood. The receptors originated from a man aged 35 to 55 with Graves' hyperthyroidism that later progressed to Graves' ophthalmopathy.

Ten or more counts support this clonotype. This sequence joins TRBV6-5 and TRBJ1-6, with D possibly TRBD1 on 6 matching bases. Trimming took off 9 bases at V and 4 bases at J, with 16 bases between the two ends. Germline V gives CDR1 MNHEY, CDR2 SVGAGI. There are 15 residues in the CDR3. The CDR3 sequence: CASTLGRGYNSPLHF. For the CDR3, the DNA is TGTGCCAGTACACTTGGTAGGGGGTATAATTCACCCCTCCACTTT.

This clonotype has only one observation. The rearrangement links TRBV19 to TRBJ1-6; 10 positions agree with TRBD1. Trimming removed 6 bases from V and 7 bases from J; junction bases left unmatched: 3. The CDR3 sequence is 14 residues long. Germline values: CDR1 LNHDA, CDR2 SQIVND (reference sequence). This CDR3 is CASSDRGQNSPLHF. The CDR3 DNA is TGTGCCAGTAGCGACAGGGGGCAGAATTCACCCCTCCACTTT.

This clonotype occurred many times. The V gene is TRBV12-3 or TRBV12-4, the J gene TRBJ1-1; D might be TRBD1 (6 bases). The CDR3 has 14 residues. V was cut by 7 bases and J by 4 bases, with 16 bases left in between. CDR3 sequence: CASTLLQGGTEAFF. Here the CDR3 DNA reads TGTGCCAGCACCCTCCTACAGGGTGGCACTGAAGCTTTCTTT.

There are many counts of this clonotype. The chain is built from TRBV12-3 or TRBV12-4 and TRBJ1-2; weak D call: TRBD1 (5 bases). Trimming removed 3 bases from V and 1 base from J, with 9 bases in between. The CDR3 sequence is 14 residues long. In nucleotides, the CDR3 is TGTGCCAGCAGTTTGGAGGGGCTTAACTATGGCTACACCTTC. Translating it yields CASSLEGLNYGYTF.

This clonotype was detected many times. One end of the junction is discordant with germline, which a read error may explain. The chain carries TRBV19 and TRBJ1-2, with D tentatively TRBD1 (5 bases). Germline loops: CDR1 LNHDA, CDR2 SQIVND (reference sequence). The CDR3 is 13 amino acids. CDR3 nucleotide sequence: TGTGCCAGTAGTTTAGAGACAGCCTATGGCTACACCTTC. Protein sequence: CASSLETAYGYTF.

The chain links TRBV7-8 to TRBJ2-5; 10 nucleotides line up with TRBD2. Germline V lookup: CDR1 SGHVS, CDR2 FQNEAQ. With V trimmed by 10 bases and J by 4 bases, 6 bases remained unmatched. CDR3 length: 13 amino acids. The CDR3 reads CANSAGGTETQYF. The CDR3 DNA reads as TGTGCCAACTCAGCGGGAGGGACAGAGACCCAGTACTTC. Based on the CDR3 plus reference TRBV7-8 and TRBJ2-5, the full variable domain is GAGVSQSPRYKVAKRGQDVALRCDPISGHVSLFWYQQALGQGPEFLTYFQNEAQLDKSGLPSDRFFAERPEGSVSTLKIQRTQQEDSAVYLCANSAGGTETQYFGPGTRLLVL.

This clonotype was detected many times. V gene TRBV19 combines with J gene TRBJ2-7, with D unclear. The CDR3 has 13 residues. Looked up from germline, CDR1 is LNHDA and CDR2 is SQIVND (reference sequence). Trimming shortened V by 1 base and J by 3 bases, and 7 bases separated the two germline ends. CDR3 sequence (DNA): TGTGCCAGTAGTATAGGTGCAGTCTACGAGCAGTACTTC. Protein sequence: CASSIGAVYEQYF.

This clonotype was detected ten times or more. CDR3 loop: CASSRNTDTQYF. The CDR3 nucleotides read TGTGCCAGCAGCAGGAACACAGATACGCAGTATTTT. The chain joins TRBV6-1 to TRBJ2-3, with D unclear. There are 12 residues in the CDR3. Germline V gene lookup returns CDR1 MNHNS and CDR2 SASEGT. Trimming left V 6 bases short and J 2 bases short, with 6 bases between.

This clonotype was counted ten times or more. The chain combines TRBV28 with TRBJ2-2, with TRBD1 as a possible D gene (6 bases). Germline values: CDR1 MDHEN, CDR2 SYDVKM. The CDR3 runs 15 residues. The V end lost 8 bases, the J end lost 6 bases, and 19 bases lay between the germline ends. The CDR3 nucleotides are TGTGCCAGCGGCACTCGACAGGTCGGGTCCGGGGAGCTGTTTTTT. This gives the protein CASGTRQVGSGELFF.

This clonotype was counted many times. The V gene is TRBV10-3, the J gene TRBJ1-1; the D gene is possibly TRBD1 (6 bases). Germline loops: CDR1 ENHRY, CDR2 SYGVKD. This CDR3 comprises 13 residues. V lost 11 bases, J lost 4 bases, and 17 bases lay in between. The CDR3: CAAERDIGTEAFF. CDR3 DNA sequence: TGTGCCGCCGAAAGGGACATAGGCACTGAAGCTTTCTTT.

This clonotype occurred many times. The chain employs TRBV28 and TRBJ2-7; D is possibly TRBD2 (6 bases). The CDR3 contains 13 residues. Trimming removed 6 bases at V and 3 bases at J, with 12 bases between. From germline, CDR1 is MDHEN and CDR2 SYDVKM. CDR3 sequence (DNA): TGTGCCAGCAGCCTTTGGGACTTCTACGAGCAGTACTTC. Residues: CASSLWDFYEQYF.

This clonotype was observed many times. This chain uses TRBV15 with TRBJ2-7; no definite D call. V lost 0 bases and J lost 1, with 7 bases in between. Germline CDR1 is LNHNV and CDR2 is YYDKDF (reference sequence). The CDR3 has 14 amino acids. The CDR3 here is CATSRDRVSYEQYF. CDR3 coding DNA: TGTGCCACCAGCAGAGATCGGGTGTCCTACGAGCAGTACTTC.

This clonotype came up many times. A much larger clone sits a single nucleotide away, making a read error possible. The chain has TRBV12-3 or TRBV12-4 and TRBJ1-1; no firm D call. The CDR3 totals 14 residues. The CDR3 DNA reads as TGTGCCAGCAGTGCCGATCACGCGGGAACTGGAGCTTTCTTT. Translating gives CASSADHAGTGAFF.

The rearrangement joins TRBV12-3 or TRBV12-4 to TRBJ2-5; no reliable D call. The CDR3 consists of 14 residues. V shed 3 bases and J shed 2 bases, with 10 bases lying between them. The CDR3 loop is CASSLSRIQETQYF. CDR3 DNA sequence: TGTGCCAGCAGTTTGAGCAGGATACAAGAGACCCAGTACTTC.

The chain recombines TRBV30 with TRBJ1-2; no reliable D call. This CDR3 has 10 residues. Germline CDR1 and CDR2: GTSNPN and SVGIG (reference sequence). CDR3 in DNA: TGTGCGATGGACCTCGATGGCTACACCTTC. It is translated as CAMDLDGYTF.

This clonotype was observed at least ten times. V is TRBV28 and J is TRBJ1-6, with D uncertain. Per germline, CDR1 MDHEN and CDR2 SYDVKM. The CDR3 runs to 16 residues. V lost 6 bases and J 0 bases, leaving 12 bases between the germline ends. The CDR3 DNA is TGTGCCAGCAGCCGCTTCCACGTCTCCTATAATTCACCCCTCCACTTT. Encoded protein: CASSRFHVSYNSPLHF.

This clonotype occurred many times. This rearrangement joins TRBV19 to TRBJ2-7; no firm D call. The CDR3 totals 14 residues. Trimming cost V 3 bases and J 6 bases, with 15 bases left between them. Looked up from germline, CDR1 is LNHDA and CDR2 is SQIVND (reference sequence). CDR3: CASSIKGTPGEQYF. For the CDR3, the DNA is TGTGCCAGTAGTATCAAGGGTACCCCCGGCGAGCAGTACTTC.

J is TRBJ2-3 and V is TRBV6-5; no reliable D call. Deletions cut 2 bases from V and 3 bases from J, with 15 bases between. The germline gives CDR1 MNHEY, CDR2 SVGAGI. This CDR3 contains 16 residues. CDR3 sequence: CASSYAGLGLTDTQYF. The CDR3 DNA sequence: TGTGCCAGCAGTTACGCCGGTCTAGGGTTGACAGATACGCAGTATTTT.

This clonotype was seen at least ten times. This chain links TRBV20-1 with TRBJ1-5; D gene ambiguous. CDR3 length equals 13 residues. Per germline, CDR1 DFQATT and CDR2 SNEGSKA (reference sequence). V was pared by 7 bases and J by 2 bases, with 12 bases between. The CDR3 DNA reads TGCAGTGTGCTCAGGACGGGCAATCAGCCCCAGCATTTT. It specifies CSVLRTGNQPQHF.

This clonotype was seen ten or more times. The rearrangement joins TRBV6-1 to TRBJ2-7; D unresolved. Germline lookup yields CDR1 MNHNS and CDR2 SASEGT. CDR3 size: 13 residues. V shed 7 bases and J shed 1 base, with 11 bases lying between them. The CDR3 bases are TGTGCCAGCACCTTTTCCTATTCCTACGAGCAGTACTTC. This sequence encodes CASTFSYSYEQYF.

This clonotype was seen many times. The rearrangement links TRBV20-1 to TRBJ2-5, with 7 nucleotides matching TRBD1. CDR1 and CDR2 (germline): DFQATT, SNEGSKA (reference sequence). V lost 3 bases to trimming and J lost 2 bases; unmatched junction nucleotides: 6. The CDR3 runs 14 residues. The CDR3 region is CSASPGQRQETQYF. As DNA, the CDR3 is TGCAGTGCTAGCCCGGGACAGCGGCAAGAGACCCAGTACTTC.

This sequence joins TRBV6-1 and TRBJ1-5, with 11 bases aligning to TRBD1. The CDR3 consists of 16 residues. Germline V gene sequence: CDR1 MNHNS, CDR2 SASEGT. The ends lost 6 bases at V and 6 bases at J; junction bases unmatched: 10. The CDR3 here is CASRMGGTGGIQPQHF. CDR3 nucleotides: TGTGCCAGCAGAATGGGAGGGACAGGGGGTATTCAGCCCCAGCATTTT.

This clonotype came up many times. J is TRBJ1-1 and V is TRBV6-5; D is possibly TRBD1 (5 bases). The germline V gene has CDR1 MNHEY and CDR2 SVGAGI. The CDR3 is 14 amino acids. The V and J ends lost 5 bases and 3 bases respectively, with 13 bases between them. CDR3 residues: CASSMQGAHTEAFF. The CDR3 DNA is TGTGCCAGCAGTATGCAGGGTGCGCACACTGAAGCTTTCTTT.

This clonotype occurred many times. The V call is TRBV5-8, the J call TRBJ1-5; D not resolved. Germline CDR1 is SGHTS and CDR2 is YDEGEE. This CDR3 is 14 amino acids long. V shed 1 base and J shed 0 bases, with 5 bases lying between them. The CDR3 DNA reads TGTGCCAGCAGCTTGACCCATAGCAATCAGCCCCAGCATTTT. Its protein product is CASSLTHSNQPQHF.